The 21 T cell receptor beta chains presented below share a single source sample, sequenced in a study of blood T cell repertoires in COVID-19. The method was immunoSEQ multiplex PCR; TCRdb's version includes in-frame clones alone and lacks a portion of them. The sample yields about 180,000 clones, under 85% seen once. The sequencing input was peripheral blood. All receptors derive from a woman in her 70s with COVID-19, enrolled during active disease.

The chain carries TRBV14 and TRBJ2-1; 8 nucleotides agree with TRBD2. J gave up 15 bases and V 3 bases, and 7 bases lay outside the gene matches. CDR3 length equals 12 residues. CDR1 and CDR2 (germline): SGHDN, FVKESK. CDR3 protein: CASSQGLGGPFF. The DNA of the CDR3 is TGTGCCAGCAGCCAGGGACTAGGTGGCCCGTTCTTC.

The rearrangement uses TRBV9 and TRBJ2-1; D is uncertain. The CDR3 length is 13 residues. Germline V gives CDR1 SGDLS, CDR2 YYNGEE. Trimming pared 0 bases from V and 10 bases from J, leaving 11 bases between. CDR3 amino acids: CASSVARSAEQFF. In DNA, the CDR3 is TGTGCCAGCAGCGTAGCTAGGAGCGCCGAGCAGTTCTTC.

CDR3 residues: CAISESGGPETQYF. The CDR3 coding sequence is TGTGCCATCAGTGAGTCCGGTGGGCCGGAGACCCAGTACTTC. This chain connects TRBV10-3 to TRBJ2-5; D not resolved. The CDR3 consists of 14 residues. Germline V gene data show CDR1 as ENHRY and CDR2 as SYGVKD. V gave up 0 bases and J gave up 5 bases, with 10 bases separating them.

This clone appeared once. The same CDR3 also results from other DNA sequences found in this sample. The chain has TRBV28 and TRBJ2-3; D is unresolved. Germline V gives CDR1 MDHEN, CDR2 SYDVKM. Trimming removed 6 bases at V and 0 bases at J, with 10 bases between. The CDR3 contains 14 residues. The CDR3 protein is CASSSTTSTDTQYF. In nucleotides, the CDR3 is TGTGCCAGCAGCTCGACGACTAGCACAGATACGCAGTATTTT.

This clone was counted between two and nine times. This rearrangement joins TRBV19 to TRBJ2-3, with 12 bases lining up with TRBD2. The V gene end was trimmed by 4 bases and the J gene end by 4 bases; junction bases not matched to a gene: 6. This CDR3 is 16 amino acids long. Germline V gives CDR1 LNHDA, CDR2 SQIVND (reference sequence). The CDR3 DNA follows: TGTGCCAGTAGTACCCAACTAGCGGGAGGCGCAGATACGCAGTATTTT. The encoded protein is CASSTQLAGGADTQYF.

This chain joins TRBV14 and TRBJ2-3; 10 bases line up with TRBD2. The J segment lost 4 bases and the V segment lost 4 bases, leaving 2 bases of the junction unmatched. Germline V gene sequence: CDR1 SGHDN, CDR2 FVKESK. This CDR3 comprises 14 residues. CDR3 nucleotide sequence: TGTGCCAGCAGCCTTGGACTAGCGGCAGATACGCAGTATTTT. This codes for CASSLGLAADTQYF.

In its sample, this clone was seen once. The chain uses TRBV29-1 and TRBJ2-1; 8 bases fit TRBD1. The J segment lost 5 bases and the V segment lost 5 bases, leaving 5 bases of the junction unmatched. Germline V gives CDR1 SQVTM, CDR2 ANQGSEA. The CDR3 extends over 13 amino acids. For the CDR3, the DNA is TGCAGCGTTAGGGGACAGGCCGACAATGAGCAGTTCTTC. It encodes CSVRGQADNEQFF.

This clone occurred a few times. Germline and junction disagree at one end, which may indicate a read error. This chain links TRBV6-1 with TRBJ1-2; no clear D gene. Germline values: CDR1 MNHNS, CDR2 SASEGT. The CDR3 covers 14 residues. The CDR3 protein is CASIEASANYGYTF. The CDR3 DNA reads TGTGCCAGCATTGAAGCGTCAGCTAACTATGGCTACACCTTC.

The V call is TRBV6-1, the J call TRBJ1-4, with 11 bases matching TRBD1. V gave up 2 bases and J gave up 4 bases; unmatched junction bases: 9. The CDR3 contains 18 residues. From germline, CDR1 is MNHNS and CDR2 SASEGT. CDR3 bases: TGTGCCAGCAGTGAATTCCGGGACAGGGGGGTTTATAATGAAAAACTGTTTTTT. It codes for CASSEFRDRGVYNEKLFF.

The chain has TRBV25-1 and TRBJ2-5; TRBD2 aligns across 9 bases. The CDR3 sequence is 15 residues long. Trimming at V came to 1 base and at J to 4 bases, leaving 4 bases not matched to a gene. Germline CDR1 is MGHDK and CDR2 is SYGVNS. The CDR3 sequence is CASSELGREGETQYF. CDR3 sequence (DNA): TGTGCCAGCAGTGAATTAGGGCGGGAGGGAGAGACCCAGTACTTC.

The CDR3: CASSQGPSDMGQPQHF. The CDR3 DNA sequence: TGCGCCAGCAGCCAAGGCCCCAGCGATATGGGTCAGCCCCAGCATTTT. The V gene is TRBV4-1, the J gene TRBJ1-5, with D unresolved. Trimming pared 1 base from V and 6 bases from J, leaving 16 bases between. Germline V gene sequence: CDR1 MGHRA, CDR2 YSYEKL. The CDR3 is 16 amino acids.

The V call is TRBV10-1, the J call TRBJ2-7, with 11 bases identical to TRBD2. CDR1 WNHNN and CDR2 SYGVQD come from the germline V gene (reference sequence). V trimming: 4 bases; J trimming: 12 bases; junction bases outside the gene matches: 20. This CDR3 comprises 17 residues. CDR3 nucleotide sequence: TGCGCCAGCAGTGGGGATCCTATCGGGACTAGCGGAACCGGCGGGTACTTC. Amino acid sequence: CASSGDPIGTSGTGGYF.

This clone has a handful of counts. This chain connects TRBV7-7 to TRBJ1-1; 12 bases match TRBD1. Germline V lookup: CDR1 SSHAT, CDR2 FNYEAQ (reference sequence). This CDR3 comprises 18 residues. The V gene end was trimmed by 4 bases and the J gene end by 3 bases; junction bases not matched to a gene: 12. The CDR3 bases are TGTGCCAGCAGCTCGGGACAGGGGGCAAGCTTACGGGACACTGAAGCTTTCTTT. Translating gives CASSSGQGASLRDTEAFF.

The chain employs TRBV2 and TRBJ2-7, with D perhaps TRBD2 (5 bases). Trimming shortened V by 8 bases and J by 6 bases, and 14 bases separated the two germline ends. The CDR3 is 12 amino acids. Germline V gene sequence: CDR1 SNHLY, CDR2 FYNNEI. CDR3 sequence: CASFRTWSEQYF. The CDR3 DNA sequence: TGTGCCAGCTTCCGGACTTGGTCCGAGCAGTACTTC.

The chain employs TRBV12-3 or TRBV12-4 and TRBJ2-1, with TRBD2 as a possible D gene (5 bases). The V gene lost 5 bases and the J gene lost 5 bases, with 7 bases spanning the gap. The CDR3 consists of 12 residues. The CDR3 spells CASSPEDNEQFF. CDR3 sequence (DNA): TGTGCCAGCAGTCCGGAGGACAATGAGCAGTTCTTC.

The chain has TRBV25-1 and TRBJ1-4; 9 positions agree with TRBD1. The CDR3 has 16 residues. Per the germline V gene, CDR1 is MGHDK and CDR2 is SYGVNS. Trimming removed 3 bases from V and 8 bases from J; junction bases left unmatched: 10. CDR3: CASSDRTGTGHEKLFF. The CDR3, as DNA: TGTGCCAGCAGTGACCGCACCGGGACAGGGCACGAAAAACTGTTTTTT.

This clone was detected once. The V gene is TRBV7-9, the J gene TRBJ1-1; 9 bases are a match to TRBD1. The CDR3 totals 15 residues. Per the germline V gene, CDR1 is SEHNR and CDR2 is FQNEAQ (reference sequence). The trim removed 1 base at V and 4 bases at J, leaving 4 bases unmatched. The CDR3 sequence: CASSLGRDRATEAFF. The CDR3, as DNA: TGTGCCAGCAGCTTAGGCCGGGACAGGGCCACTGAAGCTTTCTTT. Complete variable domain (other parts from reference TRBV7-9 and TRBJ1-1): DTGVSQNPRHKITKRGQNVTFRCDPISEHNRLYWYRQTLGQGPEFLTYFQNEAQLEKSRLLSDRFSAERPKGSFSTLEIQRTEQGDSAMYLCASSLGRDRATEAFFGQGTRLTVV.

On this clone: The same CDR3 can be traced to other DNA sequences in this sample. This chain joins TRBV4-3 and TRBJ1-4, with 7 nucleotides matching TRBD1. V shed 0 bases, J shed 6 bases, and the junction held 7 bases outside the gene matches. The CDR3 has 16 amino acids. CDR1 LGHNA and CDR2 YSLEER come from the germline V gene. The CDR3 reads CASSQEGSQGDEKLFF. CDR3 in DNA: TGCGCCAGCAGCCAAGAAGGGTCTCAGGGGGATGAAAAACTGTTTTTT.

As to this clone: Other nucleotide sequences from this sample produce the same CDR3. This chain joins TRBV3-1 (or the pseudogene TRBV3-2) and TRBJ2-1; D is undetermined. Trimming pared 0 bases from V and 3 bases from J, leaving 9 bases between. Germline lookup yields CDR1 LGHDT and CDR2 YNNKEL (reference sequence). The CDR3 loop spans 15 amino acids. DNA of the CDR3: TGTGCCAGCAGCCAAGATCTTGATAGCTACAATGAGCAGTTCTTC. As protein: CASSQDLDSYNEQFF.

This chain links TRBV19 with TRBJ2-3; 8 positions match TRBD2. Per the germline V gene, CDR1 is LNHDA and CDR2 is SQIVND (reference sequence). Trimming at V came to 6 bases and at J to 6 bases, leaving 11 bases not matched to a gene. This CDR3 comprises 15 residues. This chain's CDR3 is CASRGSGSLTDTQYF. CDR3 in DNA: TGTGCCAGTAGAGGAAGCGGGAGTCTCACGGATACGCAGTATTTT.

CDR3 residues: CASSLAIWAGSTDTQYF. CDR3 DNA sequence: TGCGCCAGCAGCTTGGCCATCTGGGCAGGGAGCACAGATACGCAGTATTTT. The chain combines TRBV5-1 with TRBJ2-3; tentative D call: TRBD1 (5 bases). From germline, CDR1 is SGHRS and CDR2 YFSETQ. The CDR3 is 17 amino acids. Trimming removed 0 bases from V and 0 bases from J, with 14 bases in between. Full variable domain (rest looked up from reference TRBV5-1 and TRBJ2-3): KAGVTQTPRYLIKTRGQQVTLSCSPISGHRSVSWYQQTPGQGLQFLFEYFSETQRNKGNFPGRFSGRQFSNSRSEMNVSTLELGDSALYLCASSLAIWAGSTDTQYFGPGTRLTVL.